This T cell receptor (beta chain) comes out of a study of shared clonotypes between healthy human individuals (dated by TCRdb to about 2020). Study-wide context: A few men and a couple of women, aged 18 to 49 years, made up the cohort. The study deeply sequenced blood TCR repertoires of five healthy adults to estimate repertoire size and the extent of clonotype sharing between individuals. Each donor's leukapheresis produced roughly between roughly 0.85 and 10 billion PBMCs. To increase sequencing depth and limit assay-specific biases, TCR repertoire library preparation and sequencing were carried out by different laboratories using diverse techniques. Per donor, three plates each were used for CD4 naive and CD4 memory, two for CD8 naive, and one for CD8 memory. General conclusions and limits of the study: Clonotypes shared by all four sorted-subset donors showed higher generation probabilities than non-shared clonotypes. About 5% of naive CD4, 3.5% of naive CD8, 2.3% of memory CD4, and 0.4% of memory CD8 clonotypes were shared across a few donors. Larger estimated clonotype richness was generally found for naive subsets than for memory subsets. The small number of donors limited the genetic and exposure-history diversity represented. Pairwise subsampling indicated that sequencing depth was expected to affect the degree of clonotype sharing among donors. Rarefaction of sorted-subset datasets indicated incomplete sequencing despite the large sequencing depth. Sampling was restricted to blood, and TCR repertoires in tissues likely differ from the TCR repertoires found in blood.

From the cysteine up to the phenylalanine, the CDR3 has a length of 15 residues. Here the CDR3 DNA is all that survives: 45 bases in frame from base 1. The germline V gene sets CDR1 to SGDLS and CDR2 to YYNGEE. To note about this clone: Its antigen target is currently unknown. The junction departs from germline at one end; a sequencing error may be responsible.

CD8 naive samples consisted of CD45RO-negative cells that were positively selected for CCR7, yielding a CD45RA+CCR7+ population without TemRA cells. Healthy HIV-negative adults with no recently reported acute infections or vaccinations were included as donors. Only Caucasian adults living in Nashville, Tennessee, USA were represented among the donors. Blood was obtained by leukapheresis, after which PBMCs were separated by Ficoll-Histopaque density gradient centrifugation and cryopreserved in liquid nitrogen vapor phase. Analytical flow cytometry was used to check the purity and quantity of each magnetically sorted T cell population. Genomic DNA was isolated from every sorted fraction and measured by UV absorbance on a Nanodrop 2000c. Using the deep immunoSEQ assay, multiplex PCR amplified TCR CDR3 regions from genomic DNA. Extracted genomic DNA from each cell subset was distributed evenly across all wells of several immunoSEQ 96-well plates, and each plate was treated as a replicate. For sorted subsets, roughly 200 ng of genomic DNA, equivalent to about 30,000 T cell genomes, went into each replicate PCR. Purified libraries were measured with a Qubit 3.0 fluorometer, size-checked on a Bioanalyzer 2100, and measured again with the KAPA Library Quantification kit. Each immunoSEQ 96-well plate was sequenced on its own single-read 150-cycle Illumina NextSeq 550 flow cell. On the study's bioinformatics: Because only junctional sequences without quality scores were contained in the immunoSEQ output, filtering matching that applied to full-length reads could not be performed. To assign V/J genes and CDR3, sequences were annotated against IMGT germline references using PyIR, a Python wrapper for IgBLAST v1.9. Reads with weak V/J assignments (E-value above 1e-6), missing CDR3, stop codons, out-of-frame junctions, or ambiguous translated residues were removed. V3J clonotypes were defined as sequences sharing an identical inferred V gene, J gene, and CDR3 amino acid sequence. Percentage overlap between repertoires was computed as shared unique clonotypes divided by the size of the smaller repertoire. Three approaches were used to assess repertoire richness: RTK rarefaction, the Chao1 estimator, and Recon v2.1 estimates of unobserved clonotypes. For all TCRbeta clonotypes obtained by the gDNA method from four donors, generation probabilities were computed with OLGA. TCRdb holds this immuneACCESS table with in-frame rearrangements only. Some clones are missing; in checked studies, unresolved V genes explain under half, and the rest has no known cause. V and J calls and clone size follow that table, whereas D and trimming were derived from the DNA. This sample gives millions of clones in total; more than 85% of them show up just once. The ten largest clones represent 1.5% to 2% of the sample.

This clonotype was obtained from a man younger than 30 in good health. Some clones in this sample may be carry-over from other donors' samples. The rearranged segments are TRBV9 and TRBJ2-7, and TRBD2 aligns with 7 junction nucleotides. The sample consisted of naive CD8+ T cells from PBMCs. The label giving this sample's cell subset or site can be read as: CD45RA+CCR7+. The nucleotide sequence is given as TGTGCCAGCAGCGATGGGGGGGGTATCTCCCACGAGCAGTACTTC. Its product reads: CASSDGGGISHEQYF.